The 2 T cell receptor beta chains below all came from one sample that was sequenced in a study of cytomegalovirus exposure and HLA in healthy donors. The PCR ran on 60 Vbeta and 13 Jbeta primers. Method: immunoSEQ multiplex PCR; TCRdb's copy keeps in-frame clones and lacks some. The sample has around 180,000 clones, around 80% seen once; the top ten hold more than 4%. Sequenced sample: PBMCs. Source of these receptors: a young man in good health and CMV-seronegative.

This chain links TRBV7-8 with TRBJ1-2; unclear D gene. CDR1 is SGHVS, CDR2 FQNEAQ, per germline. The CDR3 is made up of 14 amino acids. Trimming stripped 1 base from V and 1 base from J, with 7 bases between. The CDR3 bases are TGTGCCAGCAGCTTAGAGACACGTAACTATGGCTACACCTTC. It encodes CASSLETRNYGYTF.

This chain links TRBV18 with TRBJ2-7, with 8 bases that match TRBD1. Per germline, CDR1 KGHSH and CDR2 LQKENI. V dropped 4 bases and J dropped 6; count of bases not matched to a gene: 5. CDR3 length equals 13 residues. The CDR3 bases are TGTGCCAGCTCACAGAGCGACAGGGGCGAGCAGTACTTC. Translating it yields CASSQSDRGEQYF.